This TCR beta chain was obtained from a study of cytomegalovirus exposure and HLA in healthy donors. Overall study findings and caveats: TCR beta sequences numbering fewer than 20,000 were associated with HLA alleles at 0.05 false discovery rate in a later analysis.

Amplification used 60 Vbeta primers and 13 Jbeta primers. Sequencing was performed with immunoSEQ multiplex PCR; in TCRdb, only in-frame clones are kept and a portion is missing. The sample shows approximately 110,000 clones, 15% of them seen only once. This clone showed up just a few times. Its specificity is not known. The CDR3 is 14 amino acids. The V gene's germline CDR1 is SGHTA and CDR2 FQGNSA. Trimming cost V 3 bases and J 2 bases, with 11 bases left between them. The sequenced sample was PBMCs. This clonotype originated in a woman between 18 and 29 years old in good health and CMV-seronegative. The gene calls are TRBV7-2 and TRBJ2-7; D is possibly TRBD2 (6 bases). The CDR3 sequence: CASSFGPGAYEQYF. Here the CDR3 DNA reads TGTGCCAGCAGCTTTGGACCGGGGGCCTACGAGCAGTACTTC. Variable domain in full (rest from reference TRBV7-2 and TRBJ2-7): GAGVSQSPSNKVTEKGKDVELRCDPISGHTALYWYRQSLGQGLEFLIYFQGNSAPDKSGLPSDRFSAERTGGSVSTLTIQRTQQEDSAVYLCASSFGPGAYEQYFGPGTRLTVT.